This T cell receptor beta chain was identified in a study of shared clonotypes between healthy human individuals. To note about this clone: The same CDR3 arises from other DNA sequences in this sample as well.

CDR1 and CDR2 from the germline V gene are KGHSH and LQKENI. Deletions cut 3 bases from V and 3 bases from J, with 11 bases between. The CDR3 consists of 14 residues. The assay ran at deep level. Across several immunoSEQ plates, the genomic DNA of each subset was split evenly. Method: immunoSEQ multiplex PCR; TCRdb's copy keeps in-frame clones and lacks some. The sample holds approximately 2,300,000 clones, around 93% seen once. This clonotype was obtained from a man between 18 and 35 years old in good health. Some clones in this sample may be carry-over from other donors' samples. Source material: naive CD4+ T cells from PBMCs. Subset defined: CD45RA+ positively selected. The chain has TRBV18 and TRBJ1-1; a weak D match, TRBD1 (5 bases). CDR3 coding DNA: TGTGCCAGCTCACCGACCGGAGGGGACACTGAAGCTTTCTTT. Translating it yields CASSPTGGDTEAFF.